This T cell receptor (beta chain) was profiled in a study of post-analysis software for immune sequencing data. Study results and caveats: People with multiple sclerosis had a significantly lower normalized Chao1 diversity than controls did. The five TRBV segments detected at higher frequency in patients than in controls included TRBV5-6, TRBV5-1 and TRBV20-1.

About this clonotype: Its target is unknown.

Libraries were made from TCR beta cDNA, and they carried unique molecular identifiers. Researchers reported roughly 0.5 million cDNA molecules coming from about 0.98 to 11 million T cells. Each CDR3 protein gets one entry after TCRdb re-called the PCR reads with MiXCR. The sample lists hundreds of thousands of distinct CDR3 sequences, approximately 60% seen once, with about 10% in the top ten. Trimming cost V 5 bases and J 6 bases; bases outside gene matches: 13. CDR1 DFQATT and CDR2 SNEGSKA come from the germline V gene (reference sequence). The CDR3 runs 15 residues. The chain is built from TRBV20-1 and TRBJ2-5; 9 nucleotides match TRBD1. The source of this sequence is a girl aged 2-10 years with multiple sclerosis. The sample was blood. CDR3 region: CSAGLPSGQGQTQYF. CDR3 nucleotides: TGCAGTGCTGGTCTCCCTTCGGGACAGGGACAGACCCAGTACTTC.